This TCR beta chain was sequenced during a study of T cells in Graves' hyperthyroidism and ophthalmopathy. Study-level results: Ophthalmopathy cases were set apart from stable hyperthyroidism by a 13 V-J model. It was a median approximately six months before onset that the model predicted ophthalmopathy.

To note about this clonotype: Its antigen is not known. This clone may be a read error of a much larger clone one base away.

The TCR beta CDR3 regions underwent amplification using RNA transcripts as the source. First-round RT-PCR of the TCR CDR3 relied on the HTBI primer set. TCRdb called the multiplex PCR reads again in MiXCR, with one record for every CDR3 protein. This sample has roughly 500,000 distinct CDR3 sequences; about half occur once, and the top ten carry 19%. Trimming took 9 bases from V and 2 from J, leaving 14 bases between them. CDR1 and CDR2 from the germline V gene are MRHNA and SNTAGT. The CDR3 contains 14 residues. This clonotype originated in an adult woman with Graves' disease, either hyperthyroidism or ophthalmopathy (not recorded which). Input material: peripheral blood or thyroid tissue (not recorded which). This sequence joins TRBV6-4 and TRBJ1-5, with D unresolved. The CDR3 spells CARTTMVRNQPQHF. CDR3 in DNA: TGTGCCAGAACTACCATGGTACGCAATCAGCCCCAGCATTTT.